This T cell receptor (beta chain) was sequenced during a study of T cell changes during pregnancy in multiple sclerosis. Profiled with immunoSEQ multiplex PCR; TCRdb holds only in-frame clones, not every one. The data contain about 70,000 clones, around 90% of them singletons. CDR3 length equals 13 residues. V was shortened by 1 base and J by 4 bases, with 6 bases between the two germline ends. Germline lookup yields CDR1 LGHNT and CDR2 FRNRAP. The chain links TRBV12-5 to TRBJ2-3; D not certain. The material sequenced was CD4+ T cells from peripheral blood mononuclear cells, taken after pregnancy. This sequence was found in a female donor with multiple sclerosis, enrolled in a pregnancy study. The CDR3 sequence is CASGLDLADTQYF. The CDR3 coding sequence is TGTGCTAGTGGTTTGGATCTAGCAGATACGCAGTATTTT. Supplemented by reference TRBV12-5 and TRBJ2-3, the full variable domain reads DARVTQTPRHKVTEMGQEVTMRCQPILGHNTVFWYRQTMMQGLELLAYFRNRAPLDDSGMPKDRFSAEMPDATLATLKIQPSEPRDSAVYFCASGLDLADTQYFGPGTRLTVL.